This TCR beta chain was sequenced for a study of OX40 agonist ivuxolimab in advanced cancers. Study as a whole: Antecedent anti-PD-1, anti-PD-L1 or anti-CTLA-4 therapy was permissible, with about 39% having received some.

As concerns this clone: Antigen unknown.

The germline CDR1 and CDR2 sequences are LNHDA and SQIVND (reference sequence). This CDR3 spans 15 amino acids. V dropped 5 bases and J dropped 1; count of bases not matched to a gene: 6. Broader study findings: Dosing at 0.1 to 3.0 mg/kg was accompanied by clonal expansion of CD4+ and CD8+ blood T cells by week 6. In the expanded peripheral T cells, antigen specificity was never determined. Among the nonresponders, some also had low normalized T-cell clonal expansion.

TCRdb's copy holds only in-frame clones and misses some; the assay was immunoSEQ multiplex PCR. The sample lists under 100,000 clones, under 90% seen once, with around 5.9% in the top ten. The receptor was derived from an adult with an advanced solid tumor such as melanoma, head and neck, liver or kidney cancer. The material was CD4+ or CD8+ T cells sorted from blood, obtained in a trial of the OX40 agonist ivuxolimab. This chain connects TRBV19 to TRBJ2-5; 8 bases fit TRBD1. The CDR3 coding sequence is TGTGCCAGTAGTCCTTGGACAGGGACCCAAGAGACCCAGTACTTC. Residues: CASSPWTGTQETQYF.